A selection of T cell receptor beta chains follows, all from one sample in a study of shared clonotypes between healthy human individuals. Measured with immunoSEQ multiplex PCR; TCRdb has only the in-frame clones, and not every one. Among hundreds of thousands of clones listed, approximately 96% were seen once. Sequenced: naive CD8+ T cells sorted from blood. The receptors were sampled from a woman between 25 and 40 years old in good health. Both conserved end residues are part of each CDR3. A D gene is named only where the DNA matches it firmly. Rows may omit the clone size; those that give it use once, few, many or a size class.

CDR3nt: TGTGCCAGTAGTATCGTCAGGGGCACCGGGGAGCTGTTTTTT
CDR3aa: CASSIVRGTGELFF
d_gene: -
v_gene: TRBV19
abundance: -
j_gene: TRBJ2-2

CDR3nt: TGCGCCAGCAGTGATTACAATGAGCAGTTCTTC
CDR3aa: CASSDYNEQFF
d_gene: -
v_gene: TRBV10-2
abundance: -
j_gene: TRBJ2-1

CDR3nt: TGTGCCAGTAGTATCGGGACTAGCGGGAGTATCACAGATACGCAGTATTTT
CDR3aa: CASSIGTSGSITDTQYF
d_gene: TRBD2
v_gene: TRBV19
abundance: once
j_gene: TRBJ2-3

CDR3nt: TGTGCCAGCAGCCCTACAATTGGCGCCAGATCCGGGGAGCTGTTTTTT
CDR3aa: CASSPTIGARSGELFF
d_gene: -
v_gene: TRBV27
abundance: -
j_gene: TRBJ2-2

CDR3nt: TGTGCCAGCAGCCCACCCCCGACCCCAGATACGCAGTATTTT
CDR3aa: CASSPPPTPDTQYF
d_gene: -
v_gene: TRBV9
abundance: -
j_gene: TRBJ2-3

CDR3nt: TGTGCCAGCAGTTTAACCGGACTAGCCTTGGGTTCTAGCACAGATACGCAGTATTTT
CDR3aa: CASSLTGLALGSSTDTQYF
d_gene: TRBD2
v_gene: TRBV28
abundance: -
j_gene: TRBJ2-3

CDR3nt: TGTGCCAGCAGCTTTGGACTAGCGAATGAGCAGTTCTTC
CDR3aa: CASSFGLANEQFF
d_gene: TRBD2
v_gene: TRBV7-6
abundance: few
j_gene: TRBJ2-1

CDR3nt: TGTGCCAGTAGTCCGACAGGGGGGTACGAGCAGTACTTC
CDR3aa: CASSPTGGYEQYF
d_gene: TRBD1
v_gene: TRBV19
abundance: -
j_gene: TRBJ2-7

CDR3nt: TGTGCCAGCAGCCCTCTCGGGTCCGGGTTCGACGAGCAGTACTTC
CDR3aa: CASSPLGSGFDEQYF
d_gene: -
v_gene: TRBV5-8
abundance: -
j_gene: TRBJ2-7

CDR3nt: TGTGCCAGCAGCTCGACCCGTAGCGGGCCAACAGGGAATGAGCAGTTCTTC
CDR3aa: CASSSTRSGPTGNEQFF
d_gene: -
v_gene: TRBV7-9
abundance: -
j_gene: TRBJ2-1

CDR3nt: TGTGCCAGCAGTTTCGGGGGGACTAGCGTTTGGAATGAGCAGTTCTTC
CDR3aa: CASSFGGTSVWNEQFF
d_gene: TRBD2
v_gene: TRBV28
abundance: -
j_gene: TRBJ2-1

CDR3nt: TGCGCCAGCAGCCAAGAGTCAGGACTGAACAATGAGCAGTTCTTC
CDR3aa: CASSQESGLNNEQFF
d_gene: -
v_gene: TRBV4-1
abundance: -
j_gene: TRBJ2-1

CDR3nt: TGTGCCAGCAGCTTAGATCTTGGGACAGGGGGCTACGAGCAGTACTTC
CDR3aa: CASSLDLGTGGYEQYF
d_gene: TRBD1
v_gene: TRBV11-2
abundance: -
j_gene: TRBJ2-7

CDR3nt: TGTGCCATCAGTGAGTCGGGGAGGGACTTGGACTACGAGCAGTACTTC
CDR3aa: CAISESGRDLDYEQYF
d_gene: TRBD2
v_gene: TRBV10-3
abundance: -
j_gene: TRBJ2-7

CDR3nt: TGTGCCATCAGTGAAGGGCTGGAATCCGAGCAGTACTTC
CDR3aa: CAISEGLESEQYF
d_gene: -
v_gene: TRBV10-3
abundance: -
j_gene: TRBJ2-7

CDR3nt: TGCAGCGTTGCCAGAAACACTGAAGCTTTCTTT
CDR3aa: CSVARNTEAFF
d_gene: -
v_gene: TRBV29-1
abundance: -
j_gene: TRBJ1-1

CDR3nt: TGTGCCAGCAGGCTAACAGGGGTAGCCGAGCTGGGGACCCAGTACTTC
CDR3aa: CASRLTGVAELGTQYF
d_gene: TRBD1
v_gene: TRBV28
abundance: -
j_gene: TRBJ2-5

CDR3nt: TGCAGCGTTGAAGATGGGACAGTATACGAGCAGTACTTC
CDR3aa: CSVEDGTVYEQYF
d_gene: TRBD1
v_gene: TRBV29-1
abundance: -
j_gene: TRBJ2-7

CDR3nt: TGTGCCAGCAGGATTAGCGGGAGTGTTTACAATGAGCAGTTCTTC
CDR3aa: CASRISGSVYNEQFF
d_gene: TRBD2
v_gene: TRBV27
abundance: -
j_gene: TRBJ2-1

CDR3nt: TGCAGCGTTGTTCGACAAAATAACAATGAGCAGTTCTTC
CDR3aa: CSVVRQNNNEQFF
d_gene: -
v_gene: TRBV29-1
abundance: once
j_gene: TRBJ2-1

CDR3nt: TGTGCCAGCAGTATAAAGGTCACCGGGGAGCTGTTTTTT
CDR3aa: CASSIKVTGELFF
d_gene: -
v_gene: TRBV28
abundance: -
j_gene: TRBJ2-2

CDR3nt: TGTGCCACCCGGGACTACGAGCAGTACTTC
CDR3aa: CATRDYEQYF
d_gene: -
v_gene: TRBV28
abundance: -
j_gene: TRBJ2-7

CDR3nt: TGTGCCAGCAATGGGGACGGTTACCAAGACTACGAGCAGTACTTC
CDR3aa: CASNGDGYQDYEQYF
d_gene: -
v_gene: TRBV2
abundance: -
j_gene: TRBJ2-7

CDR3nt: TGTGCCAGCAGCCAAGAGGGGGCGCCGTACACTGAAGCTTTCTTT
CDR3aa: CASSQEGAPYTEAFF
d_gene: -
v_gene: TRBV4-2
abundance: -
j_gene: TRBJ1-1

CDR3nt: TGTGCCAGCAGCTTAGTCGGTATTATTCTGGGGAAAGTCTACAATGAGCAGTTCTTC
CDR3aa: CASSLVGIILGKVYNEQFF
d_gene: -
v_gene: TRBV7-8
abundance: -
j_gene: TRBJ2-1

CDR3nt: TGTGCCAGCAGTTTATCCCCCGGGACAGGGAATCAGCCCCAGCATTTT
CDR3aa: CASSLSPGTGNQPQHF
d_gene: TRBD1
v_gene: TRBV27
abundance: -
j_gene: TRBJ1-5

CDR3nt: TGTGCCAGCACCCTTGGGGGGACCGGGGAGCTGTTTTTT
CDR3aa: CASTLGGTGELFF
d_gene: -
v_gene: TRBV27
abundance: -
j_gene: TRBJ2-2

CDR3nt: TGCGCCAGCAGCCATGTGGCTAGCGGGAGGGAAGAGACCCAGTACTTC
CDR3aa: CASSHVASGREETQYF
d_gene: TRBD2
v_gene: TRBV4-1
abundance: -
j_gene: TRBJ2-5

CDR3nt: TGTGCCAGCAGGGGACTACCCCCCTACGAGCAGTACTTC
CDR3aa: CASRGLPPYEQYF
d_gene: TRBD2
v_gene: TRBV27
abundance: -
j_gene: TRBJ2-7